The 27 T cell receptor beta chains presented below share a single source sample, sequenced in a study of blood T cell repertoires in COVID-19. Using immunoSEQ multiplex PCR, the repertoire was profiled, and TCRdb retains in-frame clones only, with some absent. The sample yields about 240,000 clones, approximately 88% seen once. Sequencing was performed on PBMCs or T cells enriched from blood (not recorded which). All receptors come from a woman aged 30 to 39 with acute COVID-19.

The chain joins TRBV14 to TRBJ1-2, with TRBD1 identical over 7 bases. The CDR3 contains 12 residues. J lost 8 bases, V lost 4 bases, and 4 bases had no gene match. Germline V gene data show CDR1 as SGHDN and CDR2 as FVKESK. CDR3 amino acids: CASSRGQVGYTF. The CDR3 coding sequence is TGTGCCAGCAGCCGTGGACAGGTCGGCTACACCTTC.

The gene calls are TRBV6-5 and TRBJ1-4; D gene unclear. The CDR3 runs 14 residues. V lost 5 bases to trimming and J lost 8 bases, with 15 bases between them. The germline V gene has CDR1 MNHEY and CDR2 SVGAGI. The chain's CDR3 is CASSHRSPEEKLFF. The DNA for the CDR3 is TGTGCCAGCAGTCACCGGTCGCCGGAGGAAAAACTGTTTTTT.

The chain is built from TRBV14 and TRBJ1-2, with unresolved D. The CDR3 runs to 13 residues. The germline CDR1 and CDR2 sequences are SGHDN and FVKESK. V was pared by 1 base and J by 7 bases, with 10 bases between. This chain's CDR3 is CASSQARAGGYTF. The CDR3 coding sequence is TGTGCCAGCAGCCAAGCCCGGGCGGGTGGCTACACCTTC.

This chain uses TRBV18 with TRBJ1-4; no reliable D call. Germline lookup yields CDR1 KGHSH and CDR2 LQKENI. Trimming pared 1 base from V and 4 bases from J, leaving 10 bases between. There are 15 residues in the CDR3. The CDR3 here is CASSPLSADNEKLFF. The CDR3 DNA is TGTGCCAGCTCACCACTGAGCGCTGATAATGAAAAACTGTTTTTT.

This clone came up many times. V is TRBV3-1 (or the pseudogene TRBV3-2) and J is TRBJ1-1; D not certain. This CDR3 region has 15 residues. The germline gives CDR1 LGHDT, CDR2 YNNKEL (reference sequence). V shed 0 bases and J shed 5 bases, with 13 bases lying between them. The CDR3 loop reads CASSQDAVIETEAFF. As DNA, the CDR3 is TGTGCCAGCAGCCAAGATGCGGTCATTGAGACTGAAGCTTTCTTT.

The genes are TRBV5-1 and TRBJ1-4, with unresolved D. The CDR3 spans 13 residues. Trimming pared 5 bases from V and 1 base from J, leaving 6 bases between. The germline CDR1 and CDR2 sequences are SGHRS and YFSETQ. The CDR3: CASRTGTNEKLFF. CDR3 sequence (DNA): TGCGCCAGCAGAACGGGAACTAATGAAAAACTGTTTTTT. Full variable domain (missing parts from reference TRBV5-1 and TRBJ1-4): KAGVTQTPRYLIKTRGQQVTLSCSPISGHRSVSWYQQTPGQGLQFLFEYFSETQRNKGNFPGRFSGRQFSNSRSEMNVSTLELGDSALYLCASRTGTNEKLFFGSGTQLSVL.

This clone occurred once. This chain connects TRBV7-9 to TRBJ2-3; no definite D call. V dropped 4 bases and J dropped 1 base, with 9 bases sitting between them. The germline gives CDR1 SEHNR, CDR2 FQNEAQ (reference sequence). The CDR3 is 14 residues long. In nucleotides, the CDR3 is TGTGCCAGCAGCTCCAGGAAACGCACAGATACGCAGTATTTT. It encodes CASSSRKRTDTQYF.

The genes are TRBV7-8 and TRBJ2-5; possible D gene TRBD1, 5 bases. Germline CDR1 and CDR2: SGHVS and FQNEAQ. V gave up 4 bases and J gave up 1 base, with 7 bases separating them. The CDR3 contains 13 residues. Written as DNA, the CDR3 is TGTGCCAGCAGCTGGGGCTTCCAAGAGACCCAGTACTTC. Protein product: CASSWGFQETQYF.

This sequence joins TRBV6-5 and TRBJ2-3, with D possibly being TRBD1 (5 bases). The germline CDR1 and CDR2 sequences are MNHEY and SVGAGI. V was trimmed by 0 bases and J by 4 bases, leaving 5 bases between them. The length of the CDR3 is 13 residues. The CDR3 loop is CASSYSGADTQYF. The DNA of the CDR3 is TGTGCCAGCAGTTACTCAGGGGCAGATACGCAGTATTTT.

This sequence joins TRBV7-9 and TRBJ1-5; D ambiguous. V lost 8 bases to trimming and J lost 3 bases, with 14 bases between them. The CDR3 is 14 amino acids. Germline V CDR1 and CDR2: SEHNR, FQNEAQ (reference sequence). CDR3 sequence: CASGLGELNQPQHF. CDR3 in DNA: TGTGCCAGCGGTCTTGGGGAGCTCAATCAGCCCCAGCATTTT.

V and J are TRBV5-8 and TRBJ1-3, with TRBD1 as a possible D gene (6 bases). This CDR3 has 16 amino acids. The germline CDR1 and CDR2 sequences are SGHTS and YDEGEE. V lost 4 bases to trimming and J lost 0 bases, with 14 bases between them. The CDR3 is CASSGGQDLSGNTIYF. Written as DNA, the CDR3 is TGTGCCAGCAGCGGGGGACAAGATCTCTCTGGAAACACCATATATTTT.

This clone was counted once. J is TRBJ2-1 and V is TRBV4-3; 7 bases are a match to TRBD2. Germline V gene sequence: CDR1 LGHNA, CDR2 YSLEER. The CDR3 runs to 14 residues. The junction had 8 bases not matched to a gene; V was cut back by 4 bases and J by 8 bases. This CDR3 is CASSLGGGAYEQFF. CDR3 DNA: TGCGCCAGCAGCCTCGGGGGAGGGGCCTATGAGCAGTTCTTC.

This sequence joins TRBV30 and TRBJ2-7, with TRBD2 matching over 8 bases. The CDR3 loop spans 14 amino acids. V dropped 1 base and J dropped 5; count of bases not matched to a gene: 7. The germline CDR1 and CDR2 sequences are GTSNPN and SVGIG (reference sequence). CDR3 nucleotide sequence: TGTGCCTGGAGTGAGGGGCGGGGGGCCCACGAGCAGTACTTC. This gives the protein CAWSEGRGAHEQYF. The full variable domain, in which reference TRBV30 and TRBJ2-7 provide the parts outside the CDR3, is SQTIHQWPATLVQPVGSPLSLECTVEGTSNPNLYWYRQAAGRGLQLLFYSVGIGQISSEVPQNLSASRPQDRQFILSSKKLLLSDSGFYLCAWSEGRGAHEQYFGPGTRLTVT.

The chain couples TRBV10-2 to TRBJ1-6; 7 nucleotides match TRBD1. This CDR3 is 16 amino acids long. Germline V gene lookup returns CDR1 WSHSY and CDR2 SAAADI. Trimming at V came to 9 bases and at J to 6 bases, leaving 14 bases not matched to a gene. The CDR3 DNA sequence: TGCGCCAGTCCACAGGGGACAGAGACTTCTAATTCACCCCTCCACTTT. Translation gives CASPQGTETSNSPLHF.

The CDR3 here is CASSRRFDRMNTEAFF. For the CDR3, the DNA is TGTGCCAGCAGCCGCAGGTTTGACAGAATGAACACTGAAGCTTTCTTT. The rearrangement uses TRBV11-2 and TRBJ1-1, with D tentatively TRBD1 (5 bases). Germline V gene data show CDR1 as SGHAT and CDR2 as FQNNGV. V gave up 5 bases and J gave up 0 bases, with 16 bases separating them. There are 16 residues in the CDR3.

The CDR3 DNA reads TGTGCCAGCAGCCGGAGGGGCGATAATTCACCCCTCCACTTT. Residues: CASSRRGDNSPLHF. The chain joins TRBV7-2 to TRBJ1-6, with D maybe TRBD1 (5 bases). The CDR3 consists of 14 residues. Trimming removed 5 bases from V and 5 bases from J, with 10 bases in between. The germline V gene encodes CDR1 SGHTA and CDR2 FQGNSA.

The rearrangement joins TRBV14 to TRBJ1-3; the match to TRBD1 covers 10 bases. Losses at the gene ends were 4 bases for V and 8 bases for J; bases not matched to a gene: 5. This CDR3 has 14 amino acids. The germline CDR1 and CDR2 sequences are SGHDN and FVKESK. The CDR3 sequence is CASSLDRGGHTIYF. The CDR3 DNA reads as TGTGCCAGCAGCCTGGACAGGGGGGGACACACCATATATTTT.

This sequence joins TRBV27 and TRBJ2-7, with 10 bases fitting TRBD2. CDR3 size: 14 residues. Germline loops: CDR1 MNHEY, CDR2 SMNVEV (reference sequence). J gave up 5 bases and V 3 bases, and 4 bases lay outside the gene matches. CDR3 nucleotides: TGTGCCAGCAGTTTTGGGCTAGCGGGGGACGAGCAGTACTTC. The encoded protein is CASSFGLAGDEQYF.

The rearrangement links TRBV4-2 to TRBJ2-7; 9 nucleotides line up with TRBD1. Germline V gives CDR1 LGHNA, CDR2 YNFKEQ. V was pared by 0 bases and J by 1 base, with 10 bases of the junction left unmatched. This CDR3 comprises 18 residues. DNA of the CDR3: TGTGCCAGCAGCCAAGATGCAACCGGGACAGGGACGTCCTACGAGCAGTACTTC. Its translation: CASSQDATGTGTSYEQYF.

This rearrangement joins TRBV19 to TRBJ2-2; the D gene is possibly TRBD1 (6 bases). CDR3 length: 15 amino acids. Germline CDR1 is LNHDA and CDR2 is SQIVND (reference sequence). The V and J ends lost 7 bases and 6 bases respectively, with 18 bases between them. For the CDR3, the DNA is TGTGCCAGTACCGGACAGCGCCCAATTGCCGGGGAGCTGTTTTTT. Translation gives CASTGQRPIAGELFF.

The chain uses TRBV10-3 and TRBJ2-1, with 9 bases aligning to TRBD2. With 5 bases clipped from V and 6 bases from J, the junction kept 20 bases outside the gene matches. The V gene's germline CDR1 is ENHRY and CDR2 SYGVKD. The CDR3 has 19 residues. In nucleotides, the CDR3 is TGTGCCATCAGTAGGGTAGACTTGAGAGAAGCGGGAGGCACCAATGAGCAGTTCTTC. It yields the protein CAISRVDLREAGGTNEQFF.

CDR3 protein: CASSLGGLGSNTQYF. The CDR3 coding sequence is TGTGCCAGCAGTTTGGGGGGACTAGGGTCAAATACGCAGTATTTT. The genes are TRBV27 and TRBJ2-3; 8 bases line up with TRBD2. Per germline, CDR1 MNHEY and CDR2 SMNVEV (reference sequence). J was trimmed by 7 bases and V by 3 bases; bases with no gene match: 9. This CDR3 spans 15 amino acids.

V and J are TRBV5-4 and TRBJ1-6, with D possibly matching TRBD1 (5 bases). Trimming removed 5 bases from V and 11 bases from J, with 23 bases in between. CDR1 is SGHNT and CDR2 is YYREEE in the germline V gene (reference sequence). This CDR3 has 16 residues. CDR3 DNA: TGTGCCAGCAGTTCGTCGGGACTAAGGAAGTTTGCACCCCTCCACTTT. This sequence encodes CASSSSGLRKFAPLHF.

The chain links TRBV4-2 to TRBJ1-1; TRBD1 aligns across 7 bases. V lost 0 bases to trimming and J lost 5 bases; unmatched junction nucleotides: 6. The CDR3 spans 15 residues. Germline V gives CDR1 LGHNA, CDR2 YNFKEQ. CDR3 DNA sequence: TGTGCCAGCAGCCAAGATCCGTCAGGGGGGACTGAAGCTTTCTTT. Encoded protein: CASSQDPSGGTEAFF.

J is TRBJ2-5 and V is TRBV10-3; TRBD1 is a possible D gene (7 bases). The CDR3 is made up of 15 amino acids. The V gene lost 11 bases and the J gene lost 5 bases, with 24 bases spanning the gap. Germline V gene sequence: CDR1 ENHRY, CDR2 SYGVKD. CDR3 region: CASGQGGNGGETQYF. In DNA, the CDR3 is TGTGCCTCCGGACAAGGGGGCAATGGAGGGGAGACCCAGTACTTC.

V usage is TRBV3-1 (or the pseudogene TRBV3-2) and J usage is TRBJ2-3, with 7 bases matching TRBD2. The CDR3 length is 14 residues. Germline assignment: CDR1 LGHDT and CDR2 YNNKEL (reference sequence). V gave up 6 bases and J gave up 6 bases; unmatched junction bases: 9. DNA for the CDR3: TGTGCCAGCAGGGAAGTGGGGGGGACGGATACGCAGTATTTT. Its protein product is CASREVGGTDTQYF.

The J gene is TRBJ1-2, the V gene TRBV6-5, with 7 nucleotides matching TRBD1. The junction had 8 bases not matched to a gene; V was cut back by 2 bases and J by 8 bases. There are 14 residues in the CDR3. Germline CDR1 reads MNHEY; CDR2 reads SVGAGI. CDR3 sequence: CASSYTGQAGGYTF. DNA for the CDR3: TGTGCCAGCAGTTACACCGGACAGGCGGGGGGCTACACCTTC.